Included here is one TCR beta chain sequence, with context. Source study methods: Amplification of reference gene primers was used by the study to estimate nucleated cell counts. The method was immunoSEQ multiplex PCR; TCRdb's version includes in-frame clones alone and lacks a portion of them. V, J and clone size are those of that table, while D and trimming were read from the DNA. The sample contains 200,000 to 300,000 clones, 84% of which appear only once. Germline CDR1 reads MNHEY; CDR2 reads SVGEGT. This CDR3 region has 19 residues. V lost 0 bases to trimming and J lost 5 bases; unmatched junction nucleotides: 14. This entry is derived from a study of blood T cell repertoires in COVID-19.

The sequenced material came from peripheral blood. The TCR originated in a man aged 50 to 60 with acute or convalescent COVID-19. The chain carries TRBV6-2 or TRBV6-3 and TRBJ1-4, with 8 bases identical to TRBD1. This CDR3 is CASSYSPGQGATENEKLFF. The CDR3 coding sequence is TGTGCCAGCAGTTACTCGCCCGGCCAGGGGGCAACCGAAAATGAAAAACTGTTTTTT.